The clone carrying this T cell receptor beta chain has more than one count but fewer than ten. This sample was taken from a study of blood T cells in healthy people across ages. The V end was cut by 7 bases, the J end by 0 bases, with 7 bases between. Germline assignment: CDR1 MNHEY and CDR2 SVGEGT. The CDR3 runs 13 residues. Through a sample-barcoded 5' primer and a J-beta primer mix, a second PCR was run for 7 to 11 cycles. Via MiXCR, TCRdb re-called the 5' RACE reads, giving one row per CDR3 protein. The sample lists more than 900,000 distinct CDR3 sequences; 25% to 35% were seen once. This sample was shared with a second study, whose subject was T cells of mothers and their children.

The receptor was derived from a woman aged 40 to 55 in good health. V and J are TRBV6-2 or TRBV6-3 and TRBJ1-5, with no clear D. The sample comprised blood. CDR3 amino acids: CASKDYSNQPQHF. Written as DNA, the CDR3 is TGTGCCAGCAAGGATTATAGCAATCAGCCCCAGCATTTT.